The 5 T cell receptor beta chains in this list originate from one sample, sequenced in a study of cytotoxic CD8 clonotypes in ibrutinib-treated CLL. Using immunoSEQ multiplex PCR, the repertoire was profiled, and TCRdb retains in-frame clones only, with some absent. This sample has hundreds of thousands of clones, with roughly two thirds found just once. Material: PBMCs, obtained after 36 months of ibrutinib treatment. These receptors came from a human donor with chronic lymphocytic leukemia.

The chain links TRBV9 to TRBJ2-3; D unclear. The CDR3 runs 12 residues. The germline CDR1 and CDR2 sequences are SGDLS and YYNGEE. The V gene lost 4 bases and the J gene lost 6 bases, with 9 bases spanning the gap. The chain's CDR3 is CASSNVPDTQYF. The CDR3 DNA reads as TGTGCCAGCAGCAACGTCCCGGATACGCAGTATTTT. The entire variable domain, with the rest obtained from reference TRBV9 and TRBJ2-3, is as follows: DSGVTQTPKHLITATGQRVTLRCSPRSGDLSVYWYQQSLDQGLQFLIQYYNGEERAKGNILERFSAQQFPDLHSELNLSSLELGDSALYFCASSNVPDTQYFGPGTRLTVL.

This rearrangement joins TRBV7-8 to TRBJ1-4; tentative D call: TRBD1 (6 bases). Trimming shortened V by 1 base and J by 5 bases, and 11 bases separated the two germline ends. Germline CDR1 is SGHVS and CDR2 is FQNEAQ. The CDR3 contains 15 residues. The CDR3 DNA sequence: TGTGCCAGCAGCTTAGTGGGGGACAAAAATGAAAAACTGTTTTTT. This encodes CASSLVGDKNEKLFF. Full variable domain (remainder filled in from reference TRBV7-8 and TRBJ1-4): GAGVSQSPRYKVAKRGQDVALRCDPISGHVSLFWYQQALGQGPEFLTYFQNEAQLDKSGLPSDRFFAERPEGSVSTLKIQRTQQEDSAVYLCASSLVGDKNEKLFFGSGTQLSVL.

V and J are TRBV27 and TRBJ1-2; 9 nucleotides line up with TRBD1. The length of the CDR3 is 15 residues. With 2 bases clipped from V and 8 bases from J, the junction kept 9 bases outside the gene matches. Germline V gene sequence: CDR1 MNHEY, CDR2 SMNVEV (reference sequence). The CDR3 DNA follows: TGTGCCAGCAGTTTAATTTACAGGGGGCTTAAGGGCTACACCTTC. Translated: CASSLIYRGLKGYTF.

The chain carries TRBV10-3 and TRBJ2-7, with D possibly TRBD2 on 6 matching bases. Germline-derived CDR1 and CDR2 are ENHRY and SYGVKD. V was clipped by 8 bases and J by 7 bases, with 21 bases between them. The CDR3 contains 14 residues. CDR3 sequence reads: CAIGVSEGAGEQYF. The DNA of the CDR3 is TGTGCCATCGGGGTTTCCGAGGGTGCGGGGGAGCAGTACTTC.

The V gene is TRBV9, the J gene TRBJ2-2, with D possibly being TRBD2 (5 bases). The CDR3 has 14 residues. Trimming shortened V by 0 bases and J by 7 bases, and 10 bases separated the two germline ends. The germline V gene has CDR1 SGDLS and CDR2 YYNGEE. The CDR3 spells CASSVGGLGGELFF. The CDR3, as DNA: TGTGCCAGCAGCGTAGGAGGGTTGGGCGGGGAGCTGTTTTTT.